This T cell receptor beta chain was captured in a study of blood T cell repertoires in COVID-19 (dated by TCRdb to the early 2020s). Concerning the study at large: Samples covering the acute and convalescent phases of COVID-19 were provided by collaborators in the United States, Italy and Spain. The prospective study material was composed of cDNA or gDNA derived from T cells, B-cell-depleted T cells, or PBMCs. Subjects who had been exposed to COVID-19, were actively infected with it, or had recovered from it provided the deeply sampled blood TCRbeta repertoires that made up the dataset. The repertoires were released in a freely available public database meant as a resource for research on the immune response to SARS-CoV-2. The samples were drawn from two sources: the first 160 participants of the ongoing ImmuneRACE study, and fewer than 1,500 subjects contributed by 6 global collaborators. Nearly every sample came with metadata listing a de-identified subject ID, COVID-19 status, age in years and sex. Where available, HLA class I and class II types were obtained from metadata supplied by the sample provider rather than from assay-based typing.

Each collaborating institution followed its own protocols to collect whole blood in K2EDTA tubes. Collaborator samples were shipped for TCRbeta analysis as frozen whole blood, isolated PBMCs, or DNA extracted from either sample type. About this clone itself: Its cognate antigen has yet to be identified. Per-nucleotide qualities are absent, and no much larger clonotype sits a single base away.

TCRbeta CDR3 regions were amplified from genomic DNA using the immunoSEQ Assay, a bias-controlled multiplex PCR. On the study's bioinformatics: The number of nucleated cells in each sample was estimated from the amplification of reference gene primers within the assay. To quantify the absolute abundance of each unique TCRbeta CDR3 rearrangement, sequence reads were collapsed and filtered. Productive Simpson clonality was computed per sample as the square root of Simpson's diversity index over productive rearrangements. As stored in TCRdb, this immuneACCESS dataset retains in-frame rearrangements with V and J assigned. A fraction of the clones does not appear; measured against another copy, unresolved V genes explain less than half of the discrepancy, and the remainder lacks a known reason. That table furnishes V, J and clone size, whereas the DNA furnished D and trimming. Present in this sample are hundreds of thousands of clones, more than 80% of which were seen just once. The ten largest clones capture over 1.3% of the sample.

The investigation overall reported the following: The quantity of clinical and demographic metadata differed by source and by participant and was supplied without curation.

The sequenced material came from peripheral blood. The sequence derives from a woman in her twenties or thirties with active or convalescent COVID-19.

The CDR3 reads as follows: CAISDPRVNGYTF. The sequence in DNA is TGTGCCATCAGTGACCCCAGGGTGAATGGCTACACCTTC. Recombination joined TRBV10-3 with TRBJ1-2; 5 matching bases give a weak D call of TRBD1. The germline V gene provides CDR1 ENHRY and CDR2 SYGVKD. At the junction V is shortened by 3 bases and J by 6 bases, with 11 bases in between. The cysteine opens and the phenylalanine closes a CDR3 of 13 amino acids. Only the CDR3 part of the read is kept: 39 bases, read in frame from the first base.